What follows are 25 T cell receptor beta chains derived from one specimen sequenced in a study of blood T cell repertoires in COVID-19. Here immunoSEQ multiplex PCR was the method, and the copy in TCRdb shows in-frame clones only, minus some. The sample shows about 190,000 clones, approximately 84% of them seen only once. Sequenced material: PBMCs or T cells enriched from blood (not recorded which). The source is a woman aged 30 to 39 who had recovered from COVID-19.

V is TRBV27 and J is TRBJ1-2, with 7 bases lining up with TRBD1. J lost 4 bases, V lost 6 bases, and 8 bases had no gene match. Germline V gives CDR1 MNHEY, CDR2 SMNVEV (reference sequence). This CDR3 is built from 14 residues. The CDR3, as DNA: TGTGCCAGCAGCCCTAGGGGACAGTTCTATGGCTACACCTTC. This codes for CASSPRGQFYGYTF.

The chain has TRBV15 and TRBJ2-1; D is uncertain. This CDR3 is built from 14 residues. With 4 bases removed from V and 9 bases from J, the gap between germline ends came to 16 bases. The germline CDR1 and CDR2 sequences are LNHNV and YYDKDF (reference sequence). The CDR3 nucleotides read TGTGCCACCAGCAAGACAATTGATGGTGGTGAGCAGTTCTTC. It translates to CATSKTIDGGEQFF.

CDR3 sequence: CAWSPLIRGSLETQYF. As DNA, the CDR3 is TGTGCCTGGAGTCCATTAATAAGGGGGTCGTTAGAGACCCAGTACTTC. The J gene is TRBJ2-5, the V gene TRBV30; TRBD1 might be the D (6 bases). Deletions cut 2 bases from V and 4 bases from J, with 20 bases between. CDR3 length: 16 amino acids. Germline lookup yields CDR1 GTSNPN and CDR2 SVGIG (reference sequence).

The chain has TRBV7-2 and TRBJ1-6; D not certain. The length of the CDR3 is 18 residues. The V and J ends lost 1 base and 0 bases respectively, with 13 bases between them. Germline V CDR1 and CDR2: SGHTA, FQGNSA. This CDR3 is CASSLGPNDISYNSPLHF. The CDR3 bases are TGTGCCAGCAGCTTAGGCCCCAACGACATCTCCTATAATTCACCCCTCCACTTT.

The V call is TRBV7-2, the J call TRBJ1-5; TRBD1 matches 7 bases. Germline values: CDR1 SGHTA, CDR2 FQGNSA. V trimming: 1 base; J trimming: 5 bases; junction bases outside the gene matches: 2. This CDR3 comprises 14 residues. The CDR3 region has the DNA TGTGCCAGCAGCTTAGGGACAGGAGATCAGCCCCAGCATTTT. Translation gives CASSLGTGDQPQHF.

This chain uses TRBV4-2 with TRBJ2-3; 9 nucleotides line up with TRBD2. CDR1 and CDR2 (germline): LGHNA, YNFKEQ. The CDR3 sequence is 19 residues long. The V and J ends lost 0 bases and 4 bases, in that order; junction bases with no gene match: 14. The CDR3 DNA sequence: TGTGCCAGCAGCCAAGATCAGTGGAGGAGCGGGGGGCGGGCAGATACGCAGTATTTT. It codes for CASSQDQWRSGGRADTQYF.

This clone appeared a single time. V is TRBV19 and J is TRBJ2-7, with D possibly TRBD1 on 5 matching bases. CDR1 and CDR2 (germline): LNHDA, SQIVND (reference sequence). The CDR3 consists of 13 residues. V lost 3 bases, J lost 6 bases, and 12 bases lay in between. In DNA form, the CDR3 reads TGTGCCAGTAGTATGTCAGGGTGGGGCGAGCAGTACTTC. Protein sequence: CASSMSGWGEQYF.

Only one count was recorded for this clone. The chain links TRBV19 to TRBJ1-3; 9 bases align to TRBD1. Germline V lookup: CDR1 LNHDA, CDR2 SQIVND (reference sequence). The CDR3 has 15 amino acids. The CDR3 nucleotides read TGTGCGCTACCCGACAGGGGGATCTCTGGAAACACCATATATTTT. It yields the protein CALPDRGISGNTIYF.

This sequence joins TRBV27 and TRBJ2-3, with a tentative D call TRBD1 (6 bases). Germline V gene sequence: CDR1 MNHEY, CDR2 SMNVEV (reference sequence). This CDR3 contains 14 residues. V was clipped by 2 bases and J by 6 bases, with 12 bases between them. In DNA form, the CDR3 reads TGTGCCAGCAGTTTACCAGGGGTGGGGGATACGCAGTATTTT. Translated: CASSLPGVGDTQYF.

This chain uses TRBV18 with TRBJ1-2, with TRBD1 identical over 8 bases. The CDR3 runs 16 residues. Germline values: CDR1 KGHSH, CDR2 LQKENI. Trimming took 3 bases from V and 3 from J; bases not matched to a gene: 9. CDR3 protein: CASSPVDREVHYGYTF. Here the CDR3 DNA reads TGTGCCAGCTCACCGGTGGACAGGGAGGTTCACTATGGCTACACCTTC.

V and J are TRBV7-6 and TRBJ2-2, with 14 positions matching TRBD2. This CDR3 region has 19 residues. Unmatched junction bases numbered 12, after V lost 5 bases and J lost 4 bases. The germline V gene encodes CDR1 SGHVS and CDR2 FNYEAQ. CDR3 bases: TGTGCCAGCAGCCCATCACCGGGACTAGCGGGAGTATTCACCGGGGAGCTGTTTTTT. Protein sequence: CASSPSPGLAGVFTGELFF. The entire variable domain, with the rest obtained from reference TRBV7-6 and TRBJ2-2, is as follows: GAGVSQSPRYKVTKRGQDVALRCDPISGHVSLYWYRQALGQGPEFLTYFNYEAQQDKSGLPNDRFSAERPEGSISTLTIQRTEQRDSAMYRCASSPSPGLAGVFTGELFFGEGSRLTVL.

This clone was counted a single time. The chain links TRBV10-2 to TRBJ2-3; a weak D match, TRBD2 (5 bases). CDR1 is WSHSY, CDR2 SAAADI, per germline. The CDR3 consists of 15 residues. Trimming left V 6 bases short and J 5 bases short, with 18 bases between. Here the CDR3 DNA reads TGCGCCAGCAGGAGGAGCGGACTCGGGGAAGATACGCAGTATTTT. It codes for CASRRSGLGEDTQYF.

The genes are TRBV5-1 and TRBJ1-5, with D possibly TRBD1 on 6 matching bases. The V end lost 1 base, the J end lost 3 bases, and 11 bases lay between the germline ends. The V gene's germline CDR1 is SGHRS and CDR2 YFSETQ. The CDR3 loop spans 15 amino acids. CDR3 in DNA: TGCGCCAGCAGCTTGTGGGGGCCCGCCAATCAGCCCCAGCATTTT. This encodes CASSLWGPANQPQHF.

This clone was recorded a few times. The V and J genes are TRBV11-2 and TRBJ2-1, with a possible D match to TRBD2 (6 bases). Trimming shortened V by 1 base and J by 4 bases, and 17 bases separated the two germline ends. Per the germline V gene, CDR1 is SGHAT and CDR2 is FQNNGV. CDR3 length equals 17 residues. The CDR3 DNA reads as TGTGCCAGCAGCTTAGTTGGTAGCGGATCTGATTACAATGAGCAGTTCTTC. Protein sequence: CASSLVGSGSDYNEQFF.

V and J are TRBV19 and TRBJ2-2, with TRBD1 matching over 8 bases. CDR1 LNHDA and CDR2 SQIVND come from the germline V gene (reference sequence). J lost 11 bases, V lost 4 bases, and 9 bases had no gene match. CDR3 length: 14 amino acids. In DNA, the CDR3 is TGTGCCAGTAGTAGCCCTGGTGGGACAGGCGAGCTGTTTTTT. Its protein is CASSSPGGTGELFF.

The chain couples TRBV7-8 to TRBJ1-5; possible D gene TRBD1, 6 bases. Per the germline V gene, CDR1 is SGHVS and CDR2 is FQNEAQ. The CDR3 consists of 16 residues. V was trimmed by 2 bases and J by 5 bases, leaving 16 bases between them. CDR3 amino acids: CASSLRRGTGHQPQHF. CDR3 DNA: TGTGCCAGCAGCTTACGACGAGGAACAGGGCATCAGCCCCAGCATTTT.

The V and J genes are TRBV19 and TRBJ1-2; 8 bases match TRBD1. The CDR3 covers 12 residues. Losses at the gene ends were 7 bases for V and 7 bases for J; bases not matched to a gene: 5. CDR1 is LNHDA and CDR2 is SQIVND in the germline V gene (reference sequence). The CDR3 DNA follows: TGTGCCAGTAATTCAGGGGGCTTTGGCTACACCTTC. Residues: CASNSGGFGYTF. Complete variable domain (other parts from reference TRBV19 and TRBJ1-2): DGGITQSPKYLFRKEGQNVTLSCEQNLNHDAMYWYRQDPGQGLRLIYYSQIVNDFQKGDIAEGYSVSREKKESFPLTVTSAQKNPTAFYLCASNSGGFGYTFGSGTRLTVV.

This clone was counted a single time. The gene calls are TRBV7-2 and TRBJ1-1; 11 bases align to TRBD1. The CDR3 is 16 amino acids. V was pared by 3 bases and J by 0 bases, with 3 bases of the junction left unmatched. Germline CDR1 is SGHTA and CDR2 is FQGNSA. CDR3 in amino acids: CASSFGTGGLNTEAFF. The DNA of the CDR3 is TGTGCCAGCAGCTTTGGGACAGGGGGGTTGAACACTGAAGCTTTCTTT.

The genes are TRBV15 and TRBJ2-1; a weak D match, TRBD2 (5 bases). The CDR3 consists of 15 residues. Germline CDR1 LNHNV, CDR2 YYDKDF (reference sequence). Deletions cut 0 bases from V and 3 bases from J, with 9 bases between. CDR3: CATSRDPGNYNEQFF. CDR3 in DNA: TGTGCCACCAGCAGAGATCCCGGGAACTACAATGAGCAGTTCTTC.

Here the CDR3 reads CSASRSGTGGQYF. For the CDR3, the DNA is TGCAGTGCGAGTCGATCCGGGACAGGGGGGCAGTACTTC. The chain recombines TRBV20-1 with TRBJ2-7; 11 bases are a match to TRBD1. In germline, CDR1 is DFQATT, CDR2 SNEGSKA (reference sequence). The V segment lost 6 bases and the J segment 9 bases; nucleotides outside the gene matches: 10. This CDR3 comprises 13 residues.

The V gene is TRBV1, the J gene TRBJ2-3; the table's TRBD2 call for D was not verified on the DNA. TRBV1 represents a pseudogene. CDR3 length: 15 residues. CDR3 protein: CTSSVSPTGRDTQYF. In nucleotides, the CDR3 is TGCACCAGCAGCGTGAGCCCGACTGGCCGGGATACGCAGTATTTT.

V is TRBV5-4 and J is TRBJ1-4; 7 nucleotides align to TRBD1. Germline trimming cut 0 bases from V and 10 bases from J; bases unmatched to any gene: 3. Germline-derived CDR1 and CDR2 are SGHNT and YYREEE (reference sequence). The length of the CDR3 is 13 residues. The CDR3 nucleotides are TGTGCCAGCAGCTTGGGACAGGGTGGAAAACTGTTTTTT. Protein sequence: CASSLGQGGKLFF. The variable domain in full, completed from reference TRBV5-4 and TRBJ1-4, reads ETGVTQSPTHLIKTRGQQVTLRCSSQSGHNTVSWYQQALGQGPQFIFQYYREEENGRGNFPPRFSGLQFPNYSSELNVNALELDDSALYLCASSLGQGGKLFFGSGTQLSVL.

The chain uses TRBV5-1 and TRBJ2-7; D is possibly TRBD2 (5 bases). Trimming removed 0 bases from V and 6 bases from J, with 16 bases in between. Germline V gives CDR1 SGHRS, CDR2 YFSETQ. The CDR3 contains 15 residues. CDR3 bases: TGCGCCAGCAGCTTGGGGCGGAGCGGTTGGGGCGAGCAGTACTTC. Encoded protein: CASSLGRSGWGEQYF.

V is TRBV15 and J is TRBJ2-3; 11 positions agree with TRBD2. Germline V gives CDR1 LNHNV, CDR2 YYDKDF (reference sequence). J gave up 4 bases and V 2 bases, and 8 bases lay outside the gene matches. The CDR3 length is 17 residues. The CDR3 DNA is TGTGCCACCAGCAGAACGACTAGCGGGGTGGTTCCAGATACGCAGTATTTT. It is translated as CATSRTTSGVVPDTQYF.

In DNA form, the CDR3 reads TGCGCCAGCAGCTTGGGGGCCAATCAGCCCCAGCATTTT. This codes for CASSLGANQPQHF. This sequence joins TRBV5-1 and TRBJ1-5; D is unclear. This CDR3 spans 13 amino acids. Germline V gene sequence: CDR1 SGHRS, CDR2 YFSETQ. The ends were cut back, 0 bases at V and 3 bases at J, with 4 bases in the middle.